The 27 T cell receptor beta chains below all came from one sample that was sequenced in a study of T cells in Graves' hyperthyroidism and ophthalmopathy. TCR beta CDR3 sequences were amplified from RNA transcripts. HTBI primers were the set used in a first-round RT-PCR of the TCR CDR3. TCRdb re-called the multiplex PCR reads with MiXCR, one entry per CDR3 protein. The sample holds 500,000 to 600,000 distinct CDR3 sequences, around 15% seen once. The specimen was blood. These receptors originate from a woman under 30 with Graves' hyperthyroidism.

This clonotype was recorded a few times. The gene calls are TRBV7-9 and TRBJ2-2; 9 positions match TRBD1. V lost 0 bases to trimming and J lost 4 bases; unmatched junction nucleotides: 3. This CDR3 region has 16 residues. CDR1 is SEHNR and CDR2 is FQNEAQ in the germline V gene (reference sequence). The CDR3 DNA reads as TGTGCCAGCAGCTTAGCCGGGACAGGGAGCACCGGGGAGCTGTTTTTT. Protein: CASSLAGTGSTGELFF. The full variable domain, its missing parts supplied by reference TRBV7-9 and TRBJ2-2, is DTGVSQNPRHKITKRGQNVTFRCDPISEHNRLYWYRQTLGQGPEFLTYFQNEAQLEKSRLLSDRFSAERPKGSFSTLEIQRTEQGDSAMYLCASSLAGTGSTGELFFGEGSRLTVL.

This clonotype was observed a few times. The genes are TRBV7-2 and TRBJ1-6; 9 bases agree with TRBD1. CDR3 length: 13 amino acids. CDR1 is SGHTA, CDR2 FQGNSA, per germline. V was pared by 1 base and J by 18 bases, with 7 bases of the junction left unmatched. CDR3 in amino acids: CASSLDGTGSPHF. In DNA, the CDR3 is TGTGCCAGCAGCTTAGATGGGACAGGGAGTCCCCACTTT.

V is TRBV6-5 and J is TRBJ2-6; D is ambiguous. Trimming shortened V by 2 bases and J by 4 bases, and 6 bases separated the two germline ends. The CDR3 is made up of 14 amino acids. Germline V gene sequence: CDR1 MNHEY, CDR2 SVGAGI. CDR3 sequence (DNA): TGTGCCAGCAGTTACGATCCCGGGGCCAACGTCCTGACTTTC. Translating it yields CASSYDPGANVLTF.

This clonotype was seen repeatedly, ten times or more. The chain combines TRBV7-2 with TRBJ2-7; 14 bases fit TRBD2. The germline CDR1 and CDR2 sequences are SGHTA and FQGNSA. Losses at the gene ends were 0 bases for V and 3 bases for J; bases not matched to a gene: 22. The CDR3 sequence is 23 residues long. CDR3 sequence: CASSLARLAGGPKRNVAFYEQYF. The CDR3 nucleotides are TGTGCCAGCAGCTTAGCTAGACTAGCGGGGGGGCCAAAACGGAACGTAGCCTTCTACGAGCAGTACTTC.

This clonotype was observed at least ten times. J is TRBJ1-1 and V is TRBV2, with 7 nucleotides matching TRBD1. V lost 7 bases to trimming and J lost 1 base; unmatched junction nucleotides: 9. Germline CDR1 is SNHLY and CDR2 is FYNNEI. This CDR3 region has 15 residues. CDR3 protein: CASNPRTGKNTEAFF. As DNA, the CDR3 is TGTGCCAGCAATCCCAGGACAGGAAAGAACACTGAAGCTTTCTTT.

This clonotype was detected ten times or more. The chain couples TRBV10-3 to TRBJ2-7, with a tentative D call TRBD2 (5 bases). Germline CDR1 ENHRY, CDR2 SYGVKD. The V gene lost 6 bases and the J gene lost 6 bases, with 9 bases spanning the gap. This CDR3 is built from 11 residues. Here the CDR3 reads CAIRVEGEQYF. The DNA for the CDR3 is TGTGCCATCAGGGTAGAGGGCGAGCAGTACTTC.

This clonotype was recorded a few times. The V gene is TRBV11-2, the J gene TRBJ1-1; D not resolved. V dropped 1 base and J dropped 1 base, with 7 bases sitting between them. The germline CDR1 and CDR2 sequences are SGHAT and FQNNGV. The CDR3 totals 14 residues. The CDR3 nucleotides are TGTGCCAGCAGCTTAGTAGGCCCGAACACTGAAGCTTTCTTT. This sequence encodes CASSLVGPNTEAFF.

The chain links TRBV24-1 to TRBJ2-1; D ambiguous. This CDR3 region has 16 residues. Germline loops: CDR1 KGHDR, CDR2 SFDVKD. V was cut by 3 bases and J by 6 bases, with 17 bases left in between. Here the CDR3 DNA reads TGTGCCACCAGTGATCAGAGTGACCGGGCCCGCAATGAGCAGTTCTTC. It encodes CATSDQSDRARNEQFF.

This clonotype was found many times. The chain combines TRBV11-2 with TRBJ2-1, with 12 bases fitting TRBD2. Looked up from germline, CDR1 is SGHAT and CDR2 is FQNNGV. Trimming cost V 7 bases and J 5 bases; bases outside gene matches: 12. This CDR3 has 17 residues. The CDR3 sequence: CASNDLAGGLRDNEQFF. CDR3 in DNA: TGTGCCAGCAACGACCTAGCGGGAGGGCTCCGAGACAATGAGCAGTTCTTC. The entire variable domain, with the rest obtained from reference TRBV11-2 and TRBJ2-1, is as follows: EAGVAQSPRYKIIEKRQSVAFWCNPISGHATLYWYQQILGQGPKLLIQFQNNGVVDDSQLPKDRFSAERLKGVDSTLKIQPAKLEDSAVYLCASNDLAGGLRDNEQFFGPGTRLTVL.

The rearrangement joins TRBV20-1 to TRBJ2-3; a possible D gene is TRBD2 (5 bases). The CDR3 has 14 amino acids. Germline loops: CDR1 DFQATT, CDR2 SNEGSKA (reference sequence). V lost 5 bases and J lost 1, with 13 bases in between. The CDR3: CSAEMDFRTDTQYF. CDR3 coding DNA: TGCAGTGCTGAGATGGACTTCCGCACAGATACGCAGTATTTT.

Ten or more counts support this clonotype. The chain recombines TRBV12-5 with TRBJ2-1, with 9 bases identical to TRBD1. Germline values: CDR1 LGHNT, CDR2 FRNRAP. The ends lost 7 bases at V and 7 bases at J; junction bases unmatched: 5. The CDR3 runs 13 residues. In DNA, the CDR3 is TGTGCTAGTGCCCAAGGACAGGGGAATGAGCAGTTCTTC. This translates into CASAQGQGNEQFF.

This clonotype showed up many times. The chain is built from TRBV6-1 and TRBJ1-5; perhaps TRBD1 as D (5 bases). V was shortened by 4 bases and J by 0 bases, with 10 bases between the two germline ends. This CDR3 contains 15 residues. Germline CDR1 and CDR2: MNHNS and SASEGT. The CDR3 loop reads CASSVGLHSNQPQHF. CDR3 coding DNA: TGTGCCAGCAGTGTGGGGCTTCATAGCAATCAGCCCCAGCATTTT.

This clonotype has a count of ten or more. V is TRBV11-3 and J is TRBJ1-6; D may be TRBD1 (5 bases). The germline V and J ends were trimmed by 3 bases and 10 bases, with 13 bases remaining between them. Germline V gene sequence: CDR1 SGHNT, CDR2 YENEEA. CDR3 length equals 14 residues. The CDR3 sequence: CASSLGGVESPLHF. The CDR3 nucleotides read TGTGCCAGCAGCTTGGGGGGGGTTGAGTCACCCCTCCACTTT.

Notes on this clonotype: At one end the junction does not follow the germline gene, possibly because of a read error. CDR3 bases: TGTGCCAGCAATGAAGGGACAGGGCCAGGGCCCCAGCATTTT. It specifies CASNEGTGPGPQHF. The V call is TRBV6-1, the J call TRBJ1-5; 9 bases line up with TRBD1. The CDR3 covers 14 residues. From germline, CDR1 is MNHNS and CDR2 SASEGT.

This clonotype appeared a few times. The CDR3 DNA reads as TGCGCCAGCAGGCCCAACGGGGCTACAGATACGCAGTATTTT. Translation: CASRPNGATDTQYF. The chain carries TRBV10-2 and TRBJ2-3; TRBD1 or TRBD2 may be the D gene (5 bases each). The V gene's germline CDR1 is WSHSY and CDR2 SAAADI. The CDR3 length is 14 residues. With 6 bases removed from V and 3 bases from J, the gap between germline ends came to 13 bases.

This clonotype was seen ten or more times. The CDR3 is CASSRQGDYGYTF. The CDR3 DNA reads as TGTGCCAGCAGTCGACAGGGGGACTATGGCTACACCTTC. The V gene is TRBV3-1, the J gene TRBJ1-2, with TRBD1 identical over 9 bases. Losses at the gene ends were 6 bases for V and 3 bases for J; bases not matched to a gene: 2. CDR1 LGHDT and CDR2 YNNKEL come from the germline V gene (reference sequence). The CDR3 extends over 13 amino acids. The full variable domain, rest sourced from reference TRBV3-1 and TRBJ1-2, is DTAVSQTPKYLVTQMGNDKSIKCEQNLGHDTMYWYKQDSKKFLKIMFSYNNKELIINETVPNRFSPKSPDKAHLNLHINSLELGDSAVYFCASSRQGDYGYTFGSGTRLTVV.

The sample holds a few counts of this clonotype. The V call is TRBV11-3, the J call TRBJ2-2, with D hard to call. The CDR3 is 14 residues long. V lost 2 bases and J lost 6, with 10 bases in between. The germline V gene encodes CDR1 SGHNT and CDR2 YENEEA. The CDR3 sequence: CASSLFTAPGELFF. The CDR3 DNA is TGTGCCAGCAGCTTATTTACAGCCCCCGGGGAGCTGTTTTTT.

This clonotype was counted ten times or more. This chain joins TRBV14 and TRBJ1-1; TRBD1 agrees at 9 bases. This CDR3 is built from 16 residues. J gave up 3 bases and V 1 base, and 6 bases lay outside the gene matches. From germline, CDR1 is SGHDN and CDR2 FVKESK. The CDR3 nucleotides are TGTGCCAGCAGCCAAGGACAGGGGGGTCGGTACACTGAAGCTTTCTTT. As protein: CASSQGQGGRYTEAFF. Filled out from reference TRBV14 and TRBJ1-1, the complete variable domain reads EAGVTQFPSHSVIEKGQTVTLRCDPISGHDNLYWYRRVMGKEIKFLLHFVKESKQDESGMPNNRFLAERTGGTYSTLKVQPAELEDSGVYFCASSQGQGGRYTEAFFGQGTRLTVV.

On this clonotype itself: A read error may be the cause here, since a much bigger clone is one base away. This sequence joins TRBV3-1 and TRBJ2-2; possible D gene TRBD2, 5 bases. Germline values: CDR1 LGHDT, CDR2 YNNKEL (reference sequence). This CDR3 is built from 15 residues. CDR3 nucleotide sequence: TGTGCCAGCAGCCAAGCCTCCGTTCACACCGGGGAGCTGCTTTTT. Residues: CASSQASVHTGELLF.

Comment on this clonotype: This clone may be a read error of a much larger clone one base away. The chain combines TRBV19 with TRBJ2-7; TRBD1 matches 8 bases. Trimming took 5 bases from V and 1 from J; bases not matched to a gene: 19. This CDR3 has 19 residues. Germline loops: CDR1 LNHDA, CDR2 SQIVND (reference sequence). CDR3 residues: CASSARQGTQAYNSYEQYF. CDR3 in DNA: TGTGCCAGTAGTGCACGACAGGGGACGCAGGCATACAATTCCTACGAGCAGTACTTC.

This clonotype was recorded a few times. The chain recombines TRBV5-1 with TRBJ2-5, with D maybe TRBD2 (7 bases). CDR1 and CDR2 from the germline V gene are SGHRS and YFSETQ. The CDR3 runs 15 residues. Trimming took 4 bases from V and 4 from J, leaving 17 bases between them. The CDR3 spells CASSPGDYTTETQYF. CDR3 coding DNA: TGCGCCAGCAGCCCAGGGGACTACACAACAGAGACCCAGTACTTC.

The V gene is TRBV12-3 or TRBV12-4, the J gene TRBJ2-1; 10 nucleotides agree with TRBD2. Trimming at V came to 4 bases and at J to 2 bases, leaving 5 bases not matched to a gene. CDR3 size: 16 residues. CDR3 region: CASSWVSGGTYNEQFF. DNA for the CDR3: TGTGCCAGCAGTTGGGTTAGCGGGGGGACCTACAATGAGCAGTTCTTC.

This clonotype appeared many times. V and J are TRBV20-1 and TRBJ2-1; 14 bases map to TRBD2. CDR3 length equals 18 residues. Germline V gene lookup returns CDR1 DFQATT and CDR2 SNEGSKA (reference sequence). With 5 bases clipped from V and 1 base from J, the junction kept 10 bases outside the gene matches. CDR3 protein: CSAPNRLAGGSSYNEQFF. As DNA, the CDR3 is TGCAGTGCTCCTAATCGACTAGCGGGGGGGAGTTCCTACAATGAGCAGTTCTTC.

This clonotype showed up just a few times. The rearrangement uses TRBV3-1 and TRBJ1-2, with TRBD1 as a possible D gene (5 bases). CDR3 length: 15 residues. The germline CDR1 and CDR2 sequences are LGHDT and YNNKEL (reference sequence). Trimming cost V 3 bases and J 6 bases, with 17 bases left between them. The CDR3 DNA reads TGTGCCAGCAGCCATTCCACAGGTAGGGGCGATGGCTACACCTTC. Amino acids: CASSHSTGRGDGYTF.

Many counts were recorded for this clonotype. The CDR3: CSARPTGNEQYF. In DNA, the CDR3 is TGCAGTGCTAGACCGACAGGGAACGAGCAGTACTTC. The J gene is TRBJ2-7, the V gene TRBV20-1; 7 positions match TRBD1. The CDR3 is 12 residues long. Trimming cost V 2 bases and J 5 bases; bases outside gene matches: 3. The germline CDR1 and CDR2 sequences are DFQATT and SNEGSKA (reference sequence).

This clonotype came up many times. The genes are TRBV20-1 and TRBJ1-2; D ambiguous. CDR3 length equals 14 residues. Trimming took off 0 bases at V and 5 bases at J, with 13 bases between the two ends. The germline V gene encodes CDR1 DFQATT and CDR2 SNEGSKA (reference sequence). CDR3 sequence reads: CSARDYGSDYGYTF. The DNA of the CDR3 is TGCAGTGCTAGAGATTACGGCAGCGATTATGGCTACACCTTC.

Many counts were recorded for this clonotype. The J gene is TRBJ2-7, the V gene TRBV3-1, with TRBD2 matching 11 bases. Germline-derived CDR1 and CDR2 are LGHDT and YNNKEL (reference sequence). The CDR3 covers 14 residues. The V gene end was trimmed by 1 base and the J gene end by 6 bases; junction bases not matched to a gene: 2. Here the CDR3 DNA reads TGTGCCAGCAGCCAAGTAGCGGGAGGGATCGAGCAGTACTTC. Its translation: CASSQVAGGIEQYF.